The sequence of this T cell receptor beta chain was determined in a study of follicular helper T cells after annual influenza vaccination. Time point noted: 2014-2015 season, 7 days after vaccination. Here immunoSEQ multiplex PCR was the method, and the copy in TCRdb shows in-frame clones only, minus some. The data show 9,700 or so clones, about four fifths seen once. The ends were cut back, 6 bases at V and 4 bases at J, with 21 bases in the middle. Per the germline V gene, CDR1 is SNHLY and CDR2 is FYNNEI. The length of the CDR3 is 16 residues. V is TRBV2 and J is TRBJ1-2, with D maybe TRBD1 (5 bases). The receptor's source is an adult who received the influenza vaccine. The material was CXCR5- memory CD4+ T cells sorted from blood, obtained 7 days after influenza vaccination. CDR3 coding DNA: TGTGCCAGCAGGGGGGACGGAAGTTACGGCTTCTATGGCTACACCTTC. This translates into CASRGDGSYGFYGYTF.